The source of this TCR beta chain is a study of blood T cell repertoires in COVID-19. In the study overall: T cells, B-cell-depleted T cells, or PBMCs supplied cDNA or gDNA.

Trimming took off 5 bases at V and 4 bases at J, with 9 bases between the two ends. Germline V CDR1 and CDR2: SGHTA, FQGTGA. The CDR3 is 13 residues long. Original processing notes: Using reference gene primer amplification, nucleated cell counts were estimated. Generated by immunoSEQ multiplex PCR, the TCRdb table keeps only in-frame clones and is missing some. V and J calls and clone size are copied from that table; D and trimming were computed from the DNA. The data contain 100,000 to 150,000 clones, around 89% of them singletons. The chain joins TRBV7-3 to TRBJ1-5; D uncertain. The source of this sequence is a man between 60 and 70 years old with COVID-19, enrolled during active disease. Material for sequencing was peripheral blood. CDR3 sequence (DNA): TGTGCCAGCAGCCGCGGGGTAAATCAGCCCCAGCATTTT. Translated, it gives CASSRGVNQPQHF.